These 13 T cell receptor beta chains were all obtained from the same sample, sequenced in a study of cytomegalovirus exposure and HLA in healthy donors. Primers for the PCR totalled 60 Vbeta and 13 Jbeta. The table came from immunoSEQ multiplex PCR; TCRdb's copy has only in-frame clones and leaves some out. The table shows approximately 160,000 clones, with around 78% occurring only once. Sequencing input: PBMCs. These receptors came from a woman between 50 and 59 years old in good health and CMV-seropositive.

V and J are TRBV7-9 and TRBJ1-2; TRBD1 matches 10 bases. CDR1 and CDR2 (germline): SEHNR, FQNEAQ (reference sequence). CDR3 length: 17 residues. V shed 6 bases and J 5 bases; nucleotides not matched to a gene: 15. The CDR3 here is CASSPGTGERRLYGYTF. The CDR3 DNA reads as TGTGCCAGCAGTCCCGGGACAGGGGAACGGCGTCTTTATGGCTACACCTTC.

The chain joins TRBV9 to TRBJ2-2; D call uncertain. CDR1 is SGDLS, CDR2 YYNGEE, per germline. The CDR3 is 14 residues long. The V end was cut by 2 bases, the J end by 1 base, with 6 bases between. The CDR3 loop reads CASSVARNTGELFF. Written as DNA, the CDR3 is TGTGCCAGCAGCGTGGCTAGGAACACCGGGGAGCTGTTTTTT.

The J gene is TRBJ2-1, the V gene TRBV11-3, with TRBD1 matching over 8 bases. This CDR3 spans 14 amino acids. The germline CDR1 and CDR2 sequences are SGHNT and YENEEA. The junction had 2 bases not matched to a gene; V was cut back by 5 bases and J by 2 bases. In nucleotides, the CDR3 is TGTGCCAGCAGCCTGACAGGGGCCTACAATGAGCAGTTCTTC. It is translated as CASSLTGAYNEQFF.

This chain uses TRBV14 with TRBJ2-1; TRBD1 agrees at 8 bases. The germline V gene has CDR1 SGHDN and CDR2 FVKESK. V lost 4 bases to trimming and J lost 4 bases; unmatched junction nucleotides: 9. CDR3 length: 16 residues. The CDR3 bases are TGTGCCAGCAGCCCACGGACAGGGCCGATATACAATGAGCAGTTCTTC. This translates into CASSPRTGPIYNEQFF.

The rearrangement uses TRBV4-1 and TRBJ2-7; D gene uncertain. The CDR3 runs to 15 residues. With 4 bases removed from V and 1 base from J, the gap between germline ends came to 14 bases. CDR1 is MGHRA, CDR2 YSYEKL, per germline. The CDR3 spells CASSPRVVTSYEQYF. As DNA, the CDR3 is TGCGCCAGCAGCCCCCGTGTCGTTACTTCCTACGAGCAGTACTTC.

In this sample, this clone turned up once. The V call is TRBV5-5, the J call TRBJ1-5, with no clear D. The V and J ends lost 0 bases and 3 bases respectively, with 7 bases between them. The CDR3 consists of 14 residues. In germline, CDR1 is SGHKS, CDR2 YYEKEE (reference sequence). DNA for the CDR3: TGTGCCAGCAGCTTGGAACGCTACAATCAGCCCCAGCATTTT. This encodes CASSLERYNQPQHF.

A few counts support this clone. The rearrangement uses TRBV9 and TRBJ2-3; 8 bases agree with TRBD2. CDR1 is SGDLS, CDR2 YYNGEE, per germline. Unmatched junction bases numbered 12, after V lost 6 bases and J lost 3 bases. This CDR3 region has 16 residues. The CDR3 is CASNDGAGVGTDTQYF. The CDR3 DNA reads as TGTGCCAGCAATGATGGAGCGGGAGTGGGAACAGATACGCAGTATTTT.

The chain uses TRBV7-9 and TRBJ2-7, with 7 positions matching TRBD1. CDR3 length: 14 residues. V lost 5 bases, J lost 3 bases, and 7 bases stayed unmatched. Germline CDR1 reads SEHNR; CDR2 reads FQNEAQ (reference sequence). This CDR3 is CASSTTGSVYEQYF. In DNA, the CDR3 is TGTGCCAGCAGCACGACAGGGTCGGTCTACGAGCAGTACTTC.

This clone has just a few counts. The same CDR3 is also encoded by other DNA sequences in this sample. The rearrangement joins TRBV6-5 to TRBJ1-1; D is unclear. The CDR3 totals 13 residues. Trimming left V 3 bases short and J 1 base short, with 6 bases between. The germline V gene has CDR1 MNHEY and CDR2 SVGAGI. CDR3 bases: TGTGCCAGCAGTTATGGCAGGAACACTGAAGCTTTCTTT. Its translation: CASSYGRNTEAFF.

This clone was observed once. V gene TRBV7-2 combines with J gene TRBJ2-7; 11 bases are shared with TRBD2. V shed 4 bases, J shed 4 bases, and the junction held 9 bases outside the gene matches. The CDR3 has 16 amino acids. Germline CDR1 SGHTA, CDR2 FQGNSA. CDR3 DNA sequence: TGTGCCAGCAGCTCCGTAGCGGGAGGGCCTATTTACGAGCAGTACTTC. Its translation is CASSSVAGGPIYEQYF.

The rearrangement links TRBV7-2 to TRBJ1-1, with D hard to call. Germline loops: CDR1 SGHTA, CDR2 FQGNSA. The V and J ends lost 5 bases and 6 bases respectively, with 19 bases between them. The CDR3 totals 15 residues. CDR3 bases: TGTGCCAGCAGCGTAAGCAGCGGAAAGGTCTCTGAAGCTTTCTTT. Amino acids: CASSVSSGKVSEAFF.

The chain has TRBV14 and TRBJ2-5; D is perhaps TRBD2 (6 bases). Germline V gives CDR1 SGHDN, CDR2 FVKESK. V lost 2 bases and J lost 5, with 18 bases in between. There are 16 residues in the CDR3. The CDR3 spells CASSQLQPGLAETQYF. The CDR3 DNA follows: TGTGCCAGCAGCCAACTTCAGCCAGGGCTAGCGGAGACCCAGTACTTC.

The gene calls are TRBV10-2 and TRBJ1-2; D is undetermined. The CDR3 totals 15 residues. Germline V CDR1 and CDR2: WSHSY, SAAADI. Trimming took off 7 bases at V and 0 bases at J, with 15 bases between the two ends. CDR3 coding DNA: TGCGCCAGCATTTCACTAGACGGACCTAACTATGGCTACACCTTC. It codes for CASISLDGPNYGYTF.